This passage covers 32 T cell receptor beta chains from one sample sequenced in a study of cytomegalovirus exposure and HLA in healthy donors. The PCR employed 60 Vbeta primers together with 13 Jbeta primers. Generated by immunoSEQ multiplex PCR, the TCRdb table keeps only in-frame clones and is missing some. This sample has tens of thousands of clones, with around 83% found just once. Sequences were obtained from PBMCs. The receptor source for this set is a human donor in good health.

The rearrangement links TRBV5-1 to TRBJ2-7, with 8 bases identical to TRBD2. This CDR3 comprises 16 residues. With 4 bases clipped from V and 3 bases from J, the junction kept 12 bases outside the gene matches. Germline V gene data show CDR1 as SGHRS and CDR2 as YFSETQ. The CDR3 region has the DNA TGCGCCAGCAGCGCAACTCTAACTAGCGGCCTCTACGAGCAGTACTTC. Translation: CASSATLTSGLYEQYF.

The chain combines TRBV25-1 with TRBJ2-5, with D perhaps TRBD2 (5 bases). The CDR3 runs 15 residues. Germline CDR1 reads MGHDK; CDR2 reads SYGVNS. The V and J ends lost 1 base and 2 bases respectively, with 11 bases between them. This CDR3 reads CASSELGGPQETQYF. The DNA of the CDR3 is TGTGCCAGCAGTGAATTGGGCGGGCCTCAAGAGACCCAGTACTTC.

The chain is built from TRBV6-4 and TRBJ2-7; 7 bases map to TRBD2. The trim removed 8 bases at V and 4 bases at J, leaving 20 bases unmatched. The CDR3 length is 17 residues. CDR1 and CDR2 (germline): MRHNA, SNTAGT. The CDR3 sequence: CASEGSNLGGSHYEQYF. For the CDR3, the DNA is TGTGCCAGCGAGGGGAGTAATTTGGGCGGGAGTCATTACGAGCAGTACTTC.

The genes are TRBV4-1 and TRBJ1-2, with unresolved D. Germline CDR1 reads MGHRA; CDR2 reads YSYEKL. V was shortened by 0 bases and J by 0 bases, with 17 bases between the two germline ends. CDR3 length equals 18 residues. The CDR3 sequence is CASSQDFGIGFANYGYTF. Here the CDR3 DNA reads TGCGCCAGCAGCCAAGATTTCGGGATAGGCTTTGCTAACTATGGCTACACCTTC.

The CDR3 bases are TGTGCCTGGGCCCCCGCCGACAGGGGGCTTGCTCGCGAGCAGTACTTC. Protein sequence: CAWAPADRGLAREQYF. The chain combines TRBV30 with TRBJ2-7, with 10 bases matching TRBD1. The ends lost 5 bases at V and 6 bases at J; junction bases unmatched: 16. Per the germline V gene, CDR1 is GTSNPN and CDR2 is SVGIG (reference sequence). This CDR3 is 16 amino acids long.

The V and J genes are TRBV18 and TRBJ2-5, with 9 bases identical to TRBD1. With V trimmed by 0 bases and J by 3 bases, 2 bases remained unmatched. CDR1 is KGHSH and CDR2 is LQKENI in the germline V gene. There are 15 residues in the CDR3. The CDR3 coding sequence is TGTGCCAGCTCACCACCCACAGGGGGCGAAGAGACCCAGTACTTC. Protein sequence: CASSPPTGGEETQYF.

The chain carries TRBV4-2 and TRBJ2-7, with D perhaps matching TRBD2 (6 bases). CDR3 length equals 15 residues. V dropped 0 bases and J dropped 7 bases, with 16 bases sitting between them. Germline V lookup: CDR1 LGHNA, CDR2 YNFKEQ. Here the CDR3 reads CASSQEFAGTGEQYF. For the CDR3, the DNA is TGTGCCAGCAGCCAAGAGTTCGCGGGGACGGGGGAGCAGTACTTC.

The V gene is TRBV7-2, the J gene TRBJ2-1; D call uncertain. Trimming cost V 5 bases and J 10 bases, with 18 bases left between them. Germline V gene sequence: CDR1 SGHTA, CDR2 FQGNSA. The CDR3 sequence is 14 residues long. The CDR3 reads CASSPLFGGHEQFF. CDR3 bases: TGTGCCAGCAGCCCTCTATTCGGCGGTCACGAGCAGTTCTTC.

This clone was counted a single time. This chain uses TRBV2 with TRBJ2-5, with 8 bases aligning to TRBD1. CDR3 length: 15 residues. Unmatched junction bases numbered 13, after V lost 8 bases and J lost 5 bases. Germline CDR1 SNHLY, CDR2 FYNNEI. The DNA of the CDR3 is TGTGCCAGCGGGAGGAGGCAGGGGGCTTGGGAGACCCAGTACTTC. It is translated as CASGRRQGAWETQYF.

The chain joins TRBV11-2 to TRBJ2-5; 7 nucleotides agree with TRBD2. CDR3 length: 16 amino acids. Germline V CDR1 and CDR2: SGHAT, FQNNGV. The junction had 8 bases not matched to a gene; V was cut back by 0 bases and J by 4 bases. The CDR3 region is CASSLDQTSDRETQYF. The CDR3 region has the DNA TGTGCCAGCAGCTTAGATCAAACTAGCGACCGAGAGACCCAGTACTTC.

This chain uses TRBV7-8 with TRBJ1-5, with unresolved D. V lost 3 bases and J lost 0, with 15 bases in between. The CDR3 is 17 amino acids. CDR1 is SGHVS and CDR2 is FQNEAQ in the germline V gene. CDR3 region: CASSFLPGLISNQPQHF. The CDR3, as DNA: TGTGCCAGCAGCTTCTTACCGGGGTTGATTAGCAATCAGCCCCAGCATTTT. The whole variable domain, filled in from reference TRBV7-8 and TRBJ1-5, reads GAGVSQSPRYKVAKRGQDVALRCDPISGHVSLFWYQQALGQGPEFLTYFQNEAQLDKSGLPSDRFFAERPEGSVSTLKIQRTQQEDSAVYLCASSFLPGLISNQPQHFGDGTRLSIL.

The rearrangement links TRBV4-3 to TRBJ2-1, with D possibly TRBD1 on 7 matching bases. The CDR3 spans 15 residues. Germline-derived CDR1 and CDR2 are LGHNA and YSLEER. V lost 3 bases to trimming and J lost 1 base, with 10 bases between them. This CDR3 is CASSQTGRSYNEQFF. CDR3 bases: TGCGCCAGCAGCCAGACAGGGAGGTCCTACAATGAGCAGTTCTTC.

This sequence joins TRBV19 and TRBJ1-2; the D gene is possibly TRBD1 (6 bases). There are 13 residues in the CDR3. Trimming stripped 3 bases from V and 6 bases from J, with 11 bases between. Germline V CDR1 and CDR2: LNHDA, SQIVND (reference sequence). CDR3 region: CASSIQGFDGYTF. For the CDR3, the DNA is TGTGCCAGTAGTATTCAGGGGTTTGATGGCTACACCTTC.

The chain joins TRBV6-4 to TRBJ2-7; the D gene is possibly TRBD2 (6 bases). V gave up 6 bases and J gave up 5 bases, with 17 bases separating them. Germline V gene data show CDR1 as MRHNA and CDR2 as SNTAGT. The CDR3 sequence is 14 residues long. CDR3 protein: CASSPGTGANEQYF. CDR3 coding DNA: TGTGCCAGCAGCCCAGGGACTGGAGCCAACGAGCAGTACTTC.

The chain employs TRBV7-2 and TRBJ2-3, with 9 bases matching TRBD2. This CDR3 has 15 residues. CDR1 is SGHTA and CDR2 is FQGNSA in the germline V gene. V shed 3 bases and J 1 base; nucleotides not matched to a gene: 2. The CDR3 is CASSLASGGTDTQYF. The CDR3 DNA sequence: TGTGCCAGCAGCTTGGCTAGCGGGGGCACAGATACGCAGTATTTT.

This clone was recorded once. The chain links TRBV11-2 to TRBJ1-1; D gene ambiguous. The V gene's germline CDR1 is SGHAT and CDR2 FQNNGV. CDR3 length: 13 amino acids. Trimming stripped 4 bases from V and 8 bases from J, with 14 bases between. The CDR3 reads CASSSPFRGEAFF. Here the CDR3 DNA reads TGTGCCAGCAGCTCGCCATTTCGGGGAGAAGCTTTCTTT.

The chain recombines TRBV5-1 with TRBJ1-4, with D possibly TRBD1 on 6 matching bases. CDR1 SGHRS and CDR2 YFSETQ come from the germline V gene. Trimming removed 5 bases at V and 10 bases at J, with 15 bases between. This CDR3 is built from 13 residues. CDR3 sequence: CASRKDSATKLFF. The CDR3 region has the DNA TGCGCCAGCAGAAAGGACAGCGCCACAAAACTGTTTTTT. The entire variable domain, with the rest obtained from reference TRBV5-1 and TRBJ1-4, is as follows: KAGVTQTPRYLIKTRGQQVTLSCSPISGHRSVSWYQQTPGQGLQFLFEYFSETQRNKGNFPGRFSGRQFSNSRSEMNVSTLELGDSALYLCASRKDSATKLFFGSGTQLSVL.

This clone was detected only once. The rearrangement joins TRBV10-3 to TRBJ1-1; possibly TRBD1 for D (6 bases). This CDR3 region has 13 residues. V was pared by 4 bases and J by 7 bases, with 13 bases between. Germline V gives CDR1 ENHRY, CDR2 SYGVKD. CDR3 loop: CAISGTVEGEAFF. CDR3 in DNA: TGTGCCATCAGTGGGACAGTCGAAGGTGAAGCTTTCTTT.

This chain links TRBV2 with TRBJ2-5; 11 nucleotides line up with TRBD2. This CDR3 has 18 amino acids. Looked up from germline, CDR1 is SNHLY and CDR2 is FYNNEI. Trimming removed 4 bases from V and 5 bases from J; junction bases left unmatched: 15. The CDR3 DNA is TGTGCCAGCAGTGGGCCGGGACTAGCGGATATCCTGGGGGAGACCCAGTACTTC. Translated, it gives CASSGPGLADILGETQYF.

The V call is TRBV11-2, the J call TRBJ1-6, with 7 bases matching TRBD1. CDR1 and CDR2 from the germline V gene are SGHAT and FQNNGV. The ends lost 8 bases at V and 9 bases at J; junction bases unmatched: 13. CDR3 length: 15 residues. As DNA, the CDR3 is TGTGCCAGCTCCCCTCTGACAGGGATCGGTTCACCCCTCCACTTT. This gives the protein CASSPLTGIGSPLHF.

The chain carries TRBV6-5 and TRBJ1-4, with D tentatively TRBD1 (6 bases). Trimming removed 1 base at V and 5 bases at J, with 11 bases between. Germline values: CDR1 MNHEY, CDR2 SVGAGI. This CDR3 spans 15 amino acids. CDR3 DNA sequence: TGTGCCAGCAGTTACTGGGGCCAGGGGAATGAAAAACTGTTTTTT. Its translation is CASSYWGQGNEKLFF.

J is TRBJ1-3 and V is TRBV7-9; 10 bases agree with TRBD1. Germline V gene lookup returns CDR1 SEHNR and CDR2 FQNEAQ (reference sequence). Germline trimming cut 5 bases from V and 8 bases from J; bases unmatched to any gene: 6. This CDR3 comprises 14 residues. The CDR3 reads CASSPDRGPDTIYF. In DNA form, the CDR3 reads TGTGCCAGCAGCCCTGACAGGGGGCCGGACACCATATATTTT.

A single count supports this clone. V gene TRBV7-9 combines with J gene TRBJ2-5; the match to TRBD1 covers 7 bases. CDR1 is SEHNR, CDR2 FQNEAQ, per germline (reference sequence). The junction had 1 base not matched to a gene; V was cut back by 1 base and J by 5 bases. This CDR3 has 13 amino acids. The DNA of the CDR3 is TGTGCCAGCAGCTTAGTCAGGGGGGAGACCCAGTACTTC. This translates into CASSLVRGETQYF. The full variable domain, completed using reference TRBV7-9 and TRBJ2-5, is DTGVSQNPRHKITKRGQNVTFRCDPISEHNRLYWYRQTLGQGPEFLTYFQNEAQLEKSRLLSDRFSAERPKGSFSTLEIQRTEQGDSAMYLCASSLVRGETQYFGPGTRLLVL.

This clone was detected once. This chain connects TRBV19 to TRBJ1-2, with D unresolved. V shed 2 bases and J shed 5 bases, with 12 bases lying between them. The germline CDR1 and CDR2 sequences are LNHDA and SQIVND (reference sequence). The CDR3 runs 14 residues. As DNA, the CDR3 is TGTGCCAGTAGTATACAAGCGCGTGTGTATGGCTACACCTTC. Amino acids: CASSIQARVYGYTF.

V gene TRBV10-2 combines with J gene TRBJ2-5; D possibly corresponds to TRBD2 (6 bases). The CDR3 sequence is 14 residues long. V lost 4 bases and J lost 4, with 13 bases in between. The V gene's germline CDR1 is WSHSY and CDR2 SAAADI. The CDR3 is CASSGNSGGETQYF. CDR3 sequence (DNA): TGCGCCAGCAGTGGCAATAGCGGCGGAGAGACCCAGTACTTC.

About this clone itself: A read error may account for a junction end that differs from germline. The chain joins TRBV5-1 to TRBJ2-1, with 7 bases identical to TRBD2. CDR3 length: 14 amino acids. Per the germline V gene, CDR1 is SGHRS and CDR2 is YFSETQ. The CDR3 region is CASAAGVSSNEQFF. The CDR3 DNA follows: TGCGCCAGCGCGGCGGGAGTGTCCTCCAATGAGCAGTTCTTC.

V and J are TRBV6-5 and TRBJ2-5, with a weak D call TRBD2 (5 bases). The DNA end favors TRBJ2-7, so the J call may be wrong. Germline V gene sequence: CDR1 MNHEY, CDR2 SVGAGI. The CDR3 sequence is 11 residues long. The CDR3 loop reads CASSTGYEQYF. DNA for the CDR3: TGTGCCAGCAGTACGGGGTACGAGCAGTACTTC.

This chain links TRBV7-2 with TRBJ1-5; tentatively, D is TRBD1 (5 bases). There are 15 residues in the CDR3. V was clipped by 4 bases and J by 4 bases, with 14 bases between them. CDR1 and CDR2 (germline): SGHTA, FQGNSA. The DNA of the CDR3 is TGTGCCAGCAGCTCGAATACGGGGGAAAATCAGCCCCAGCATTTT. It translates to CASSSNTGENQPQHF.

V is TRBV27 and J is TRBJ2-7, with 9 bases fitting TRBD1. Looked up from germline, CDR1 is MNHEY and CDR2 is SMNVEV (reference sequence). V trimming: 7 bases; J trimming: 0 bases; junction bases outside the gene matches: 7. CDR3 length: 15 residues. In nucleotides, the CDR3 is TGTGCCAGCAATACCGGACAGGGGCGCTCCTACGAGCAGTACTTC. Residues: CASNTGQGRSYEQYF.

The V call is TRBV19, the J call TRBJ2-7; D might be TRBD1 (5 bases). Trimming stripped 2 bases from V and 4 bases from J, with 15 bases between. Germline V CDR1 and CDR2: LNHDA, SQIVND (reference sequence). This CDR3 spans 15 amino acids. CDR3 amino acids: CASSIIGASGYEQYF. The CDR3 coding sequence is TGTGCCAGTAGTATAATAGGGGCTAGTGGGTACGAGCAGTACTTC.

A single count supports this clone. The chain combines TRBV9 with TRBJ2-5, with 14 nucleotides matching TRBD2. Per germline, CDR1 SGDLS and CDR2 YYNGEE. Germline trimming cut 0 bases from V and 4 bases from J; bases unmatched to any gene: 2. This CDR3 has 16 residues. The CDR3 protein is CASSVGLAGGRETQYF. The CDR3 nucleotides are TGTGCCAGCAGCGTAGGACTAGCGGGGGGGAGAGAGACCCAGTACTTC.

This clone was counted only a few times. The genes are TRBV6-5 and TRBJ2-7; 9 bases agree with TRBD2. The germline CDR1 and CDR2 sequences are MNHEY and SVGAGI. V was clipped by 6 bases and J by 3 bases; unmatched bases: 6. The CDR3 loop spans 14 amino acids. The CDR3, as DNA: TGTGCCAGCAGGCCTAGCGGGAAAGACTACGAGCAGTACTTC. This translates into CASRPSGKDYEQYF.